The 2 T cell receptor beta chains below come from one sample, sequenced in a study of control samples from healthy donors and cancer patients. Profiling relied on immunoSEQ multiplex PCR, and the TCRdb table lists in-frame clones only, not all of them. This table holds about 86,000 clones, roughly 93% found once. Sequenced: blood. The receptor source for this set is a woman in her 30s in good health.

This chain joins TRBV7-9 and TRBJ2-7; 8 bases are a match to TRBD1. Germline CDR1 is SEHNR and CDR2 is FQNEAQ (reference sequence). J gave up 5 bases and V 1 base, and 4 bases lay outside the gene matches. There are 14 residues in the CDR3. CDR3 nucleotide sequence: TGTGCCAGCAGCTTAGTGGGACAGGCCCACGAGCAGTACTTC. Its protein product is CASSLVGQAHEQYF.

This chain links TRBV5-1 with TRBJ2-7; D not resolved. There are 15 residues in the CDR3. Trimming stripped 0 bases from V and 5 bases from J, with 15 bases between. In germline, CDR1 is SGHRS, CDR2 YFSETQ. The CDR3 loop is CASSLADGDRDEQYF. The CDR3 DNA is TGCGCCAGCAGCTTGGCTGACGGAGATAGGGACGAGCAGTACTTC.